This is a list of T cell receptor beta chains from one sample in a study of blood T cells in healthy people across ages. TCRdb independently ran MiXCR on the 5' RACE reads; one entry per CDR3 protein. The sample has about 1.4 million distinct CDR3 sequences, 55% to 75% seen once. The sequenced sample consisted of blood. Source of these receptors: a man aged 18 to 30 in good health. The CDR3 runs from the conserved cysteine through the conserved F or W. Each record gives: J gene, clone size, V gene, D gene, CDR3 protein, CDR3 DNA. A D gene is named only where the DNA matches it firmly. Rows give clone size only sometimes, using once, few, many, or a class for an expanded clone.

>TRBJ2-3|few|TRBV7-6|TRBD1
CASSLRDRGADTQYF
TGTGCCAGCAGCTTACGTGACAGGGGGGCAGATACGCAGTATTTT
>TRBJ2-2|few|TRBV10-3|NA
CAIRATQDTGELFF
TGTGCCATCAGGGCCACGCAGGACACCGGGGAGCTGTTTTTT
>TRBJ2-5|NA|TRBV29-1|NA
CSVEIMGRGDTQYF
TGCAGCGTTGAAATTATGGGCAGGGGGGATACCCAGTACTTC
>TRBJ2-5|NA|TRBV20-1|NA
CSASEETQYF
TGCAGTGCTAGTGAAGAGACCCAGTACTTC
>TRBJ2-6|NA|TRBV6-1|TRBD1
CASRRTGGNWANVLTF
TGCGCCAGCAGACGGACAGGGGGCAACTGGGCCAACGTCCTGACTTTC
>TRBJ2-4|NA|TRBV6-5|NA
CASSVATKNIQYF
TGTGCCAGCAGCGTTGCGACCAAAAACATTCAGTACTTC
>TRBJ1-6|few|TRBV6-5|NA
CASSSWDSPLHF
TGTGCCAGCAGTTCATGGGACTCACCCCTCCACTTT
>TRBJ2-4|few|TRBV29-1|NA
CSVGVGSDIQYF
TGCAGCGTTGGTGTAGGTTCGGACATTCAGTACTTC
>TRBJ2-7|NA|TRBV18|NA
CASSPSAEGEQYF
TGTGCCAGCTCACCTTCGGCGGAGGGGGAGCAGTACTTC
>TRBJ1-1|NA|TRBV6-2/TRBV6-3|NA
CASSYNGGTEAFF
TGTGCCAGCAGTTACAACGGGGGGACTGAAGCTTTCTTT
>TRBJ2-5|NA|TRBV6-5|NA
CASSYQRETQYF
TGTGCCAGCAGTTATCAGAGGGAGACCCAGTACTTC
>TRBJ1-4|NA|TRBV10-2|TRBD1
CASRSRDRGKNEKLFF
TGCGCCAGCAGGTCCCGGGACAGGGGAAAGAATGAAAAACTGTTTTTT
>TRBJ1-1|NA|TRBV7-9|NA
CATKRNTEAFF
TGTGCCACCAAACGGAACACTGAAGCTTTCTTT
>TRBJ1-2|NA|TRBV6-2/TRBV6-3|TRBD1
CASKSGTGRPLTYGYTF
TGTGCCAGCAAATCCGGGACAGGGAGGCCACTAACGTATGGCTACACCTTC
>TRBJ1-6|few|TRBV4-3|NA
CASSQGQWNTNSPLHF
TGCGCCAGCAGCCAGGGTCAGTGGAATACGAATTCACCCCTCCACTTT
>TRBJ2-7|NA|TRBV28|NA
CASRPLQPDGAYEQYF
TGTGCCAGCAGGCCGTTACAGCCTGACGGCGCCTACGAGCAGTACTTC
>TRBJ2-5|NA|TRBV4-2|TRBD2
CASSPVDGGAIETQYF
TGTGCCAGCAGCCCTGTCGACGGGGGGGCCATAGAGACCCAGTACTTC
>TRBJ2-5|few|TRBV7-9|NA
CASSLWEDTQYF
TGTGCCAGCAGCTTATGGGAGGATACCCAGTACTTC
>TRBJ2-3|NA|TRBV7-2|TRBD1
CASRGTGGRDTQYF
TGTGCCAGCAGGGGGACAGGGGGCCGGGATACGCAGTATTTT
>TRBJ2-1|NA|TRBV20-1|TRBD2
CSATSLAGVGNEQFF
TGCAGTGCCACCTCCCTGGCGGGAGTTGGCAATGAGCAGTTCTTC
>TRBJ2-1|NA|TRBV7-9|TRBD2
CASSFTSGNRLEQFF
TGTGCCAGCAGCTTTACTAGCGGGAACCGTCTTGAGCAGTTCTTC
>TRBJ2-1|NA|TRBV5-5|TRBD2
CASSPTIQTSGMVNEQFF
TGTGCCAGCAGCCCCACAATCCAGACTAGCGGGATGGTCAATGAGCAGTTCTTC
>TRBJ2-3|NA|TRBV20-1|TRBD2
CSARTSGRNSTDTQYF
TGCAGTGCCAGGACTAGCGGGAGGAATAGCACAGATACGCAGTATTTT
>TRBJ1-3|NA|TRBV2|NA
CASRRTAFLSSGNTIYF
TGTGCCAGCAGGCGGACCGCGTTCCTAAGCTCTGGAAACACCATATATTTT
>TRBJ1-5|few|TRBV10-3|TRBD1
CAISPTGENQPQHF
TGTGCCATCAGCCCGACAGGGGAGAATCAGCCCCAGCATTTT
>TRBJ2-3|NA|TRBV15|NA
CATSRGGNTDTQYF
TGTGCCACCAGCAGAGGCGGGAACACAGATACGCAGTATTTT
>TRBJ2-7|NA|TRBV20-1|TRBD1
CSAGQGTGDSEQYF
TGCAGTGCCGGACAAGGGACAGGGGATTCCGAGCAGTACTTC
>TRBJ1-5|NA|TRBV2|TRBD1
CASKATRQGFNQPQHF
TGTGCCAGCAAGGCTACCCGACAGGGTTTCAATCAGCCCCAGCATTTT
>TRBJ2-7|NA|TRBV29-1|NA
CSVVRTNDEQYF
TGCAGCGTTGTCAGGACAAACGACGAGCAGTACTTC
>TRBJ1-5|NA|TRBV7-2|NA
CASSLVAGWGNQPQHF
TGTGCCAGCAGCTTAGTTGCAGGGTGGGGAAATCAGCCCCAGCATTTT
>TRBJ1-2|NA|TRBV2|NA
CASSENRFLGYGYTF
TGTGCCAGCAGTGAAAATCGGTTCTTGGGATATGGCTACACCTTC
>TRBJ2-1|NA|TRBV20-1|TRBD2
CSALARTSVSYNEQFF
TGCAGTGCTCTGGCCAGGACTAGCGTATCCTACAATGAGCAGTTCTTC
>TRBJ1-1|NA|TRBV4-3|TRBD1
CASSQAGTGDTEAFF
TGCGCCAGCAGCCAAGCTGGGACAGGGGACACTGAAGCTTTCTTT
>TRBJ2-1|many|TRBV29-1|NA
CSVSAGAGRLNEQFF
TGCAGCGTTTCGGCGGGGGCAGGGCGTTTGAATGAGCAGTTCTTC
>TRBJ2-4|NA|TRBV20-1|NA
CSAREAKNIQYF
TGCAGTGCCCGAGAGGCCAAAAACATTCAGTACTTC
>TRBJ2-7|NA|TRBV20-1|NA
CSARDQDRNGYEQYF
TGCAGTGCTAGAGACCAGGACCGAAATGGCTACGAGCAGTACTTC